This T cell receptor (beta chain) originates from a study of CD8+ T cells in alopecia areata. General study points: Lesional scalp displayed greater clonality than normal scalp, most notably in alopecia totalis/universalis. On tofacitinib, scalp and blood still held many of the expanded lesional clones.

Treatment denoted: oral pan-JAK inhibitor, 5-10 mg twice daily. The authors extracted RNA and reverse transcribed it into cDNA as the sequencing template. Only in-frame clones appear in the TCRdb table, and some are missing; sequencing was by immunoSEQ multiplex PCR. There are roughly 200,000 clones in the sample; 40% to 65% occur only once, and more than 10% lies in the top ten. Regarding this clone: Its antigen is as yet unknown.

Germline V lookup: CDR1 MNHEY, CDR2 SMNVEV (reference sequence). With V trimmed by 3 bases and J by 5 bases, 6 bases remained unmatched. This CDR3 contains 15 residues. This TCR was sampled from a human donor with alopecia areata. The gene calls are TRBV27 and TRBJ2-1, with 8 bases fitting TRBD2. The sample in question was CD8+ T cells sorted from blood, obtained at week 24, from a patient treated with tofacitinib. DNA for the CDR3: TGTGCCAGCAGTTTCGGGGGGGGGCTTCACAATGAGCAGTTCTTC. Translated: CASSFGGGLHNEQFF.